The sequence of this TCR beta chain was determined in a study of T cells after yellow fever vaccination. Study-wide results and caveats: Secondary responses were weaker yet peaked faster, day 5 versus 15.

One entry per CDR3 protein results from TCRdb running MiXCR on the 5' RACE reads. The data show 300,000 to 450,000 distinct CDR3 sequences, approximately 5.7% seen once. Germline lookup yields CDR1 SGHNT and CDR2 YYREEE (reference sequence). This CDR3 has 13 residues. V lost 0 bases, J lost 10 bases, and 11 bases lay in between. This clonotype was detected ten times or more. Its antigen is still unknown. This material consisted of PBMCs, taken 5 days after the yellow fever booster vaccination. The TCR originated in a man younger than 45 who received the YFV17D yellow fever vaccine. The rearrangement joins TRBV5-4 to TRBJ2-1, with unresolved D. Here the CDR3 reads CASSLVGFGEQFF. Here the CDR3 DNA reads TGTGCCAGCAGCTTGGTTGGGTTCGGCGAGCAGTTCTTC.